A single sample is the source of the 12 T cell receptor beta chains below, sequenced in a study of T cell repertoires in cytomegalovirus infection. In TCRdb, the reads were re-called with MiXCR into one record per CDR3 protein. Among around 540,000 distinct CDR3 sequences listed, around a third were seen once. These receptors' targets are unknown. Sequencing used cultured PBMCs, obtained from culture after CMV antigen stimulation. The receptors were gathered from a human donor in good health (CMV status not recorded). Some clones in this sample may be carry-over from other donors' samples.

The J gene is TRBJ2-5, the V gene TRBV4-1; no clear D gene. V was pared by 0 bases and J by 1 base, with 9 bases between. The CDR3 spans 15 residues. The germline gives CDR1 MGHRA, CDR2 YSYEKL. The CDR3 reads CASSQDRLFQETQYF. The DNA of the CDR3 is TGCGCCAGCAGCCAAGATCGACTTTTCCAAGAGACCCAGTACTTC.

The genes are TRBV4-1 and TRBJ2-2, with 9 nucleotides matching TRBD2. V shed 3 bases and J 1 base; nucleotides not matched to a gene: 3. Germline assignment: CDR1 MGHRA and CDR2 YSYEKL. The CDR3 totals 16 residues. CDR3 coding DNA: TGCGCCAGCAGCCATCCAGCGGGAGGGAACACCGGGGAGCTGTTTTTT. This translates into CASSHPAGGNTGELFF.

This clonotype was detected a few times. The chain joins TRBV24-1 to TRBJ2-5; TRBD2 aligns across 11 bases. The V segment lost 4 bases and the J segment 4 bases; nucleotides outside the gene matches: 4. This CDR3 is 15 amino acids long. The germline V gene has CDR1 KGHDR and CDR2 SFDVKD. This chain's CDR3 is CATSDPTSGRETQYF. CDR3 nucleotides: TGTGCCACCAGTGACCCAACTAGCGGGAGAGAGACCCAGTACTTC.

This clonotype was seen a few times. The CDR3 loop reads CASRTGPAGDQPQHF. The CDR3 bases are TGTGCCAGCAGAACAGGACCGGCAGGGGATCAGCCCCAGCATTTT. The chain has TRBV27 and TRBJ1-5; tentative D call: TRBD1 (6 bases). Germline V gene sequence: CDR1 MNHEY, CDR2 SMNVEV (reference sequence). This CDR3 comprises 15 residues. Trimming removed 6 bases from V and 5 bases from J, with 17 bases in between.

The chain couples TRBV19 to TRBJ1-1; D perhaps matches TRBD1 (6 bases). Germline CDR1 reads LNHDA; CDR2 reads SQIVND (reference sequence). This CDR3 has 13 amino acids. The ends were cut back, 6 bases at V and 3 bases at J, with 11 bases in the middle. CDR3 amino acids: CASRQNRDTEAFF. The CDR3 DNA follows: TGTGCCAGTAGACAGAACAGGGACACTGAAGCTTTCTTT.

This sequence joins TRBV25-1 and TRBJ2-3, with 7 bases aligning to TRBD2. The ends lost 3 bases at V and 6 bases at J; junction bases unmatched: 6. The CDR3 has 14 residues. Germline CDR1 reads MGHDK; CDR2 reads SYGVNS. For the CDR3, the DNA is TGTGCCAGCAGTGAGTCGGGAGGTGTGGATACGCAGTATTTT. Translation: CASSESGGVDTQYF.

This clonotype was seen a handful of times. This chain joins TRBV9 and TRBJ2-1, with D perhaps being TRBD1 or TRBD2 (5 bases each). Per germline, CDR1 SGDLS and CDR2 YYNGEE. The CDR3 runs to 16 residues. Between the trimmed V and J ends, which lost 4 bases and 0 bases, there was a span of 14 bases. The CDR3 bases are TGTGCCAGCAGCCAGGGACCAATGAGCTCCTACAATGAGCAGTTCTTC. The encoded protein is CASSQGPMSSYNEQFF.

The chain links TRBV6-2 or TRBV6-3 to TRBJ2-7, with D unclear. The CDR3 spans 14 residues. Trimming pared 4 bases from V and 0 bases from J, leaving 10 bases between. The germline gives CDR1 MNHEY, CDR2 SVGEGT. The CDR3, as DNA: TGTGCCAGCAGTTTCCAAGCCAACTCCTACGAGCAGTACTTC. This translates into CASSFQANSYEQYF.

The CDR3 coding sequence is TGCGCCAGCAGCCAAGTGGTCGGCGGAACCGGGGCCAACGTCCTGACTTTC. It yields the protein CASSQVVGGTGANVLTF. V and J are TRBV4-3 and TRBJ2-6; D uncertain. V was shortened by 1 base and J by 4 bases, with 14 bases between the two germline ends. The CDR3 totals 17 residues. Germline assignment: CDR1 LGHNA and CDR2 YSLEER.

Only one count was recorded for this clonotype. The rearrangement uses TRBV7-9 and TRBJ1-2; D uncertain. The germline V and J ends were trimmed by 3 bases and 1 base, with 6 bases remaining between them. Germline loops: CDR1 SEHNR, CDR2 FQNEAQ (reference sequence). CDR3 length equals 13 residues. In nucleotides, the CDR3 is TGTGCCAGCAGCTTTACAGTTAACTATGGCTACACCTTC. It yields the protein CASSFTVNYGYTF.

The rearrangement joins TRBV4-1 to TRBJ2-7; a possible D gene is TRBD2 (5 bases). CDR1 and CDR2 from the germline V gene are MGHRA and YSYEKL. CDR3 length: 16 residues. The V and J ends lost 3 bases and 7 bases respectively, with 22 bases between them. This chain's CDR3 is CASSHQRRRLTGEQYV. CDR3 bases: TGCGCCAGCAGCCACCAAAGACGGCGCCTGACGGGGGAGCAGTACGTC.

The rearrangement links TRBV2 to TRBJ2-7, with 7 positions matching TRBD2. Germline CDR1 reads SNHLY; CDR2 reads FYNNEI. The V and J ends lost 6 bases and 1 base, in that order; junction bases with no gene match: 6. CDR3 length: 14 residues. CDR3 in amino acids: CASRRAGESYEQYF. The CDR3 nucleotides are TGTGCCAGCAGGCGCGCGGGAGAATCCTACGAGCAGTACTTC.